The TCR beta chain under discussion was sequenced for a study of T-cell reconstitution after alpha-beta-depleted transplantation in children listed by TCRdb under 2016. The study in broad terms: Using TCR repertoire profiling, the study followed T-cell immune reconstitution in a quantitative way in children after TCRalphabeta/CD19-depleted allogeneic hematopoietic cell transplantation.

CDR1 and CDR2, looked up from the germline V gene, are SGHTA and FQGNSA. At the junction V is shortened by 4 bases and J by 1 base, with 10 bases in between. From its cysteine to its phenylalanine, the CDR3 spans 14 amino acids. Only the CDR3 region is kept as DNA, spanning 42 bases read in frame from base 1. Library prep was done by PCR. Sequencing took place on an Illumina HiSeq 2500. TCR library preparation used molecular barcoding, with unique molecular identifiers applied to normalize quantification of the TCRbeta repertoire. In-frame beta chains were kept once TCRdb had trimmed the public reads at Q25 with fastp and called clones with MiXCR. Under each unique CDR3 protein, matching rows form one entry showing the most common genes and DNA. In this sample the table shows about 500,000 distinct CDR3 sequences, approximately 30% of which occur a single time. The top ten clonotypes cover about 2.3% of the sample.

Points on this clonotype: No cognate antigen has been identified for it. Base qualities are not at hand, and no much larger clone is one base apart.

This specimen was PBMCs from the stem cell graft donor, taken from the stem cell graft. The chain couples TRBV7-2 to TRBJ1-1; TRBD1 is a weak D gene call, 5 bases matching. The receptor comes from a human donor who donated a stem cell graft to a child with aplastic anemia. CDR3 sequence: CASSSGHQNTEAFF. At the DNA level, the sequence is TGTGCCAGCAGCTCCGGACACCAGAACACTGAAGCTTTCTTT. When the CDR3 is completed using the reference TRBV7-2 and TRBJ1-1 genes on either side, the full variable domain is GAGVSQSPSNKVTEKGKDVELRCDPISGHTALYWYRQSLGQGLEFLIYFQGNSAPDKSGLPSDRFSAERTGGSVSTLTIQRTQQEDSAVYLCASSSGHQNTEAFFGQGTRLTVV.